These 9 T cell receptor beta chains came from one sample sequenced in a study of regulatory T cells in long-lasting Graves disease. This sample's time point: newly diagnosed GD, antithyroid drugs for less than 3 months. After RNA was extracted from PBMCs, the TCR library was made from it. To make TCR beta libraries, researchers used iRepertoire HTBI primers and Arm-PCR of CDR3 regions. TCRdb re-called the multiplex PCR reads through MiXCR, storing one row per CDR3 protein. The sample includes fewer than 650,000 distinct CDR3 sequences, about 16% of them seen just once. The data also belong to a second study, concerning T cells in Graves' hyperthyroidism and ophthalmopathy.

This material consisted of peripheral blood mononuclear cells (PBMCs), taken at new diagnosis, from a patient treated with antithyroid drugs. The receptors stem from a man younger than 35 with Graves disease.

This clonotype was seen at least ten times. This chain connects TRBV2 to TRBJ1-5, with D possibly TRBD1 on 5 matching bases. Germline V lookup: CDR1 SNHLY, CDR2 FYNNEI. This CDR3 contains 14 residues. V lost 7 bases to trimming and J lost 4 bases, with 14 bases between them. In DNA, the CDR3 is TGTGCCAGCACTGAGTGGAGGGGAAATCAGCCCCAGCATTTT. Translated, it gives CASTEWRGNQPQHF.

This clonotype was detected ten times or more. The J gene is TRBJ2-5, the V gene TRBV30, with TRBD1 matching over 9 bases. CDR1 and CDR2 (germline): GTSNPN, SVGIG (reference sequence). CDR3 length: 14 residues. The V segment lost 2 bases and the J segment 5 bases; nucleotides outside the gene matches: 6. In nucleotides, the CDR3 is TGTGCCTGGAGTCGGGACAGGGAAGGGGAGACCCAGTACTTC. Its protein is CAWSRDREGETQYF.

This clonotype was seen at least ten times. The rearrangement links TRBV5-1 to TRBJ2-3; D gene unclear. The CDR3 extends over 15 amino acids. Germline CDR1 and CDR2: SGHRS and YFSETQ. The germline V and J ends were trimmed by 4 bases and 2 bases, with 14 bases remaining between them. The CDR3 nucleotides are TGCGCCAGCAGCCTCTACTCTTTTCCCACAGATACGCAGTATTTT. Translated, it gives CASSLYSFPTDTQYF.

This clonotype was observed many times. The V call is TRBV5-1, the J call TRBJ2-7; TRBD2 agrees at 10 bases. The germline V gene has CDR1 SGHRS and CDR2 YFSETQ. The trim removed 0 bases at V and 3 bases at J, leaving 6 bases unmatched. This CDR3 is built from 16 residues. The CDR3, as DNA: TGCGCCAGCAGCTTGGGAGCGGGAGGGCCGCTCTACGAGCAGTACTTC. Protein: CASSLGAGGPLYEQYF.

This clonotype has more than one count but fewer than ten. The chain couples TRBV27 to TRBJ1-1; 7 bases are a match to TRBD1. The CDR3 runs to 15 residues. The germline gives CDR1 MNHEY, CDR2 SMNVEV (reference sequence). J gave up 1 base and V 2 bases, and 4 bases lay outside the gene matches. In nucleotides, the CDR3 is TGTGCCAGCAGTTTAATGTACAGGGGGAACACTGAAGCTTTCTTT. Translated: CASSLMYRGNTEAFF.

This clonotype was seen at least ten times. This rearrangement joins TRBV11-2 to TRBJ1-2, with a possible D match to TRBD1 (5 bases). The CDR3 loop spans 12 amino acids. V dropped 0 bases and J dropped 8 bases, with 7 bases sitting between them. CDR1 is SGHAT, CDR2 FQNNGV, per germline. This CDR3 is CASSLEGEGYTF. CDR3 DNA sequence: TGTGCCAGCAGCTTAGAAGGGGAGGGCTACACCTTC.

The chain employs TRBV20-1 and TRBJ2-7, with 7 bases that match TRBD2. This CDR3 contains 14 residues. The J segment lost 3 bases and the V segment lost 4 bases, leaving 9 bases of the junction unmatched. Germline V lookup: CDR1 DFQATT, CDR2 SNEGSKA (reference sequence). Here the CDR3 reads CSAMAGLVNYEQYF. Here the CDR3 DNA reads TGCAGTGCTATGGCTGGACTAGTTAACTACGAGCAGTACTTC.

This clonotype was counted ten times or more. This sequence joins TRBV27 and TRBJ2-3; D tentatively reads TRBD1 or TRBD2 (5 bases each). Looked up from germline, CDR1 is MNHEY and CDR2 is SMNVEV (reference sequence). The length of the CDR3 is 14 residues. The ends were cut back, 1 base at V and 5 bases at J, with 10 bases in the middle. CDR3 DNA: TGTGCCAGCAGTTTATTGGGGGTCGGAGATACGCAGTATTTT. Residues: CASSLLGVGDTQYF.

The sample holds many counts of this clonotype. The chain employs TRBV3-1 and TRBJ1-2; 7 nucleotides match TRBD1. Trimming cost V 2 bases and J 3 bases; bases outside gene matches: 9. Looked up from germline, CDR1 is LGHDT and CDR2 is YNNKEL (reference sequence). This CDR3 comprises 16 residues. The CDR3: CASSQLARGRDYGYTF. DNA for the CDR3: TGTGCCAGCAGCCAATTGGCGAGGGGGCGCGACTATGGCTACACCTTC.